This T cell receptor beta chain was recovered during a study of T cell responses to AZD1222 COVID-19 vaccine. The wider study: Second-dose intervals of approximately 4 or approximately 12 weeks were pooled. Study-wide points: Every sample of the repertoires postdated the peak T cell response. The study reported that nearly half of spike-specific TCRs target unmutated variant regions. Baseline serostatus was positive in only a handful of AZD1222 recipients.

Worth noting for this clone: What it binds is not known.

Profiled with immunoSEQ multiplex PCR; TCRdb holds only in-frame clones, not every one. The repertoire consists of over 120,000 clones, with about 93% occurring once and the leading ten covering about 9.1%. Germline values: CDR1 MGHRA, CDR2 YSYEKL. The CDR3 spans 14 residues. V lost 4 bases and J 6 bases, leaving 15 bases between the germline ends. The sequence was obtained from an adult in good health. Material: peripheral blood, obtained on day 0 of AZD1222 vaccination. This rearrangement joins TRBV4-1 to TRBJ1-2; weak D call: TRBD1 (6 bases). The CDR3 nucleotides read TGCGCCAGCAGCCCCACAGGGAGGTGGAATGGCTACACCTTC. It specifies CASSPTGRWNGYTF.